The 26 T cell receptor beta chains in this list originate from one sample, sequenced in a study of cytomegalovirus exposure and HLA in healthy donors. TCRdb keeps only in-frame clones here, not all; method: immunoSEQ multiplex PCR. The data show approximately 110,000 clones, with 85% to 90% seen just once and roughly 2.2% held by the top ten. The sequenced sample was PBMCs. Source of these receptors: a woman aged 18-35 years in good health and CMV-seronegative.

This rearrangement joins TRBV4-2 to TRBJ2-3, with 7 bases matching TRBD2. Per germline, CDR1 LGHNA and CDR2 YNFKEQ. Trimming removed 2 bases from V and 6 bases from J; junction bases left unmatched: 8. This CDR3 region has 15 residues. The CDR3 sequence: CASSQSGGSVDTQYF. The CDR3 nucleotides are TGTGCCAGCAGCCAATCCGGGGGGTCGGTGGATACGCAGTATTTT.

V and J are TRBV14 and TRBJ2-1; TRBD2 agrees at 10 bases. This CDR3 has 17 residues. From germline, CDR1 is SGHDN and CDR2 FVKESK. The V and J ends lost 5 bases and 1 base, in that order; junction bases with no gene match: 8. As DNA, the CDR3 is TGTGCCAGCAGCATGATTGGACTAGCGGAATCCTACAATGAGCAGTTCTTC. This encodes CASSMIGLAESYNEQFF.

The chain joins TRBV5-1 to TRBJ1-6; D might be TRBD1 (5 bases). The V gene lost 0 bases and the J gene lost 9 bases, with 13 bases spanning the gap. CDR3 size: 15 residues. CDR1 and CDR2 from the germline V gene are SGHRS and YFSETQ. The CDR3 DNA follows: TGCGCCAGCAGCTTGGGGCAAGGGGCGAGTTCACCCCTCCACTTT. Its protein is CASSLGQGASSPLHF.

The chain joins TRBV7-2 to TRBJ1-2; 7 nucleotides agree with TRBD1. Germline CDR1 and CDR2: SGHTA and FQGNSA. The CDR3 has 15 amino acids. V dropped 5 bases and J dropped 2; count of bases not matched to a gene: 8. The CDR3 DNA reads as TGTGCCAGCAGCCCCAACGACAGGGCGAACTATGGCTACACCTTC. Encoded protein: CASSPNDRANYGYTF.

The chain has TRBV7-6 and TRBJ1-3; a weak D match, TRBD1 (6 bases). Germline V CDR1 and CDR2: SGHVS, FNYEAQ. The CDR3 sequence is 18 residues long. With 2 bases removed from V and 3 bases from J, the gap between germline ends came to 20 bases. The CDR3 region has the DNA TGTGCCAGCAGCTTAAGTCGCCAAACAGGGTTTCTTGGAAACACCATATATTTT. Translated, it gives CASSLSRQTGFLGNTIYF.

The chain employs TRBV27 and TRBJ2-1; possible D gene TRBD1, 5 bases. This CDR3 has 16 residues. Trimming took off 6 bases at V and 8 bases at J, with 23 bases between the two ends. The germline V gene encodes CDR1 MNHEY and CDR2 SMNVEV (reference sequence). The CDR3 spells CASRPEGAPFADEQFF. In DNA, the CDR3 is TGTGCCAGCAGGCCTGAAGGGGCCCCCTTCGCCGATGAGCAGTTCTTC.

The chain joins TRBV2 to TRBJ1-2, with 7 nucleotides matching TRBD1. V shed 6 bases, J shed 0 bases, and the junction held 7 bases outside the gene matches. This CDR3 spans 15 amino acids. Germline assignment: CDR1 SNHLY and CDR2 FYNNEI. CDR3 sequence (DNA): TGTGCCAGCAGGGGGGACAGTAGTGCTAACTATGGCTACACCTTC. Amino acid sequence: CASRGDSSANYGYTF.

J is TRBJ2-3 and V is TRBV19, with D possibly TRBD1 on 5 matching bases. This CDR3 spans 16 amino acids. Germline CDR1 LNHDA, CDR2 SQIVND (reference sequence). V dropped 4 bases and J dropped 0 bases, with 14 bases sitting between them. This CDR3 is CASSNRQYGSTDTQYF. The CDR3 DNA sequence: TGTGCCAGTAGTAACAGACAGTACGGGAGCACAGATACGCAGTATTTT.

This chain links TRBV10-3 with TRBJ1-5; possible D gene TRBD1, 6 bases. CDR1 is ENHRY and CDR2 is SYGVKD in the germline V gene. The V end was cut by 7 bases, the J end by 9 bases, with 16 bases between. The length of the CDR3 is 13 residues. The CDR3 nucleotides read TGTGCCATCACCCCGGACAGTTCCGGGCCCCAGCATTTT. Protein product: CAITPDSSGPQHF.

The DNA for the CDR3 is TGTGCCAGCAGCTTGACCGGCGCAGGGACGCAGTATTTT. It is translated as CASSLTGAGTQYF. This rearrangement joins TRBV7-3 to TRBJ2-3; D possibly corresponds to TRBD1 (5 bases). The germline V gene encodes CDR1 SGHTA and CDR2 FQGTGA. V lost 3 bases and J lost 9, with 13 bases in between. This CDR3 contains 13 residues.

The CDR3 DNA reads as TGTGCCAGCAGCTTAGGCACTAGCGGAGGACGGAATGAGCAGTTCTTC. Protein product: CASSLGTSGGRNEQFF. The chain couples TRBV7-9 to TRBJ2-1; TRBD2 matches 8 bases. This CDR3 is built from 16 residues. The junction had 9 bases not matched to a gene; V was cut back by 1 base and J by 7 bases. Per germline, CDR1 SEHNR and CDR2 FQNEAQ (reference sequence).

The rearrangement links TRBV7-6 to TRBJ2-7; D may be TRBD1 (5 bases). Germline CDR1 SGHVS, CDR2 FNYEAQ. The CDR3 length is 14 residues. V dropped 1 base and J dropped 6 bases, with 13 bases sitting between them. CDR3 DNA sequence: TGTGCCAGCAGCTTAGAAGGGGCAGCCGTCGAGCAGTACTTC. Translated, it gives CASSLEGAAVEQYF.

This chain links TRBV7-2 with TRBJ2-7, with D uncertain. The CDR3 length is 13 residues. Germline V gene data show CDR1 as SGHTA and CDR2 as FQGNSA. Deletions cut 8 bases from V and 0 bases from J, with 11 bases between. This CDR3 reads CASRSLGSYEQYF. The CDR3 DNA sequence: TGTGCCAGCCGGTCCCTCGGCTCCTACGAGCAGTACTTC.

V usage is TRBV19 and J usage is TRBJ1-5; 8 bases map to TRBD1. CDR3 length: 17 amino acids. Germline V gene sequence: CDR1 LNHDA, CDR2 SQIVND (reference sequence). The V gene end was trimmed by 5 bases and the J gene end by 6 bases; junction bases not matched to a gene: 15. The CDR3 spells CASSPGSGTGIFQPQHF. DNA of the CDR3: TGTGCCAGTAGTCCAGGGAGCGGGACAGGCATTTTTCAGCCCCAGCATTTT. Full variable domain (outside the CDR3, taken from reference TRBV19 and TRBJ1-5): DGGITQSPKYLFRKEGQNVTLSCEQNLNHDAMYWYRQDPGQGLRLIYYSQIVNDFQKGDIAEGYSVSREKKESFPLTVTSAQKNPTAFYLCASSPGSGTGIFQPQHFGDGTRLSIL.

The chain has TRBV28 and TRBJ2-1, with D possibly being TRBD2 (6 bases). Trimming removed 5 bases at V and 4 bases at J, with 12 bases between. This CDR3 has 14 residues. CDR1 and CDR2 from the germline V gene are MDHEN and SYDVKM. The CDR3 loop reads CASSLQRAYNEQFF. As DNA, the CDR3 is TGTGCCAGCAGTCTTCAGCGGGCGTACAATGAGCAGTTCTTC.

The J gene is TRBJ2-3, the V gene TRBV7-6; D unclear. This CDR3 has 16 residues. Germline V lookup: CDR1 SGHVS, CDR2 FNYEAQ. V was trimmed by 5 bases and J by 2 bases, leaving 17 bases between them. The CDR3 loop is CASSPRVGGYTDTQYF. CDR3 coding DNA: TGTGCCAGCAGCCCTCGGGTTGGCGGCTACACAGATACGCAGTATTTT.

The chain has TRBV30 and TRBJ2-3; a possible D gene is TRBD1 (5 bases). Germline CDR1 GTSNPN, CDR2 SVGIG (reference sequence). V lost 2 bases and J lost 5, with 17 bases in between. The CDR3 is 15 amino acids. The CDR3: CAWSRWGAPGDTQYF. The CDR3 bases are TGTGCCTGGAGTAGGTGGGGCGCTCCTGGAGATACGCAGTATTTT. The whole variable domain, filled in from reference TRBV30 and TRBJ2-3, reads SQTIHQWPATLVQPVGSPLSLECTVEGTSNPNLYWYRQAAGRGLQLLFYSVGIGQISSEVPQNLSASRPQDRQFILSSKKLLLSDSGFYLCAWSRWGAPGDTQYFGPGTRLTVL.

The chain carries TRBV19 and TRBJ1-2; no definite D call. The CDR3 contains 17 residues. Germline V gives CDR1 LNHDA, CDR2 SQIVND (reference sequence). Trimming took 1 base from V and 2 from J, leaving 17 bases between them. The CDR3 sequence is CASSIGGGFGRNYGYTF. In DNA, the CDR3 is TGTGCCAGTAGTATAGGGGGAGGTTTTGGACGGAACTATGGCTACACCTTC.

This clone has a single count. CDR3: CASRRTQGGHEQFF. The CDR3 DNA follows: TGTGCCAGCAGACGCACACAGGGCGGGCATGAGCAGTTCTTC. The genes are TRBV7-8 and TRBJ2-1; D may be TRBD1 (6 bases). The germline V gene encodes CDR1 SGHVS and CDR2 FQNEAQ. Trimming shortened V by 6 bases and J by 8 bases, and 17 bases separated the two germline ends. The CDR3 extends over 14 amino acids.

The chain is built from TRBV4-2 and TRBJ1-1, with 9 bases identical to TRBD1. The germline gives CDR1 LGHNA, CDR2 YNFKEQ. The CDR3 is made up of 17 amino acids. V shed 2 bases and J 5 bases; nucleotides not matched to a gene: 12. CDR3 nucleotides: TGTGCCAGCAGCCAAAGATCCCAGCGACAGGGGGGGACTGAAGCTTTCTTT. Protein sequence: CASSQRSQRQGGTEAFF.

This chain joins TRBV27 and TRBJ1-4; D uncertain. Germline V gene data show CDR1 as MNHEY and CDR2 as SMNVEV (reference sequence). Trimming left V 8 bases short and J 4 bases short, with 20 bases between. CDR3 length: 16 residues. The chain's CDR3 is CASHVVEVTVNEKLFF. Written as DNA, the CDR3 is TGTGCCAGCCACGTGGTAGAGGTTACCGTTAATGAAAAACTGTTTTTT. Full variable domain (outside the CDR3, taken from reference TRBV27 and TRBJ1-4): EAQVTQNPRYLITVTGKKLTVTCSQNMNHEYMSWYRQDPGLGLRQIYYSMNVEVTDKGDVPEGYKVSRKEKRNFPLILESPSPNQTSLYFCASHVVEVTVNEKLFFGSGTQLSVL.

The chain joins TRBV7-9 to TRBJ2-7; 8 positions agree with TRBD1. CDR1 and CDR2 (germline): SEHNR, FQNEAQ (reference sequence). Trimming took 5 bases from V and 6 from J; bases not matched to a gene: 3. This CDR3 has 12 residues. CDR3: CASSATGVEQYF. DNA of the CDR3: TGTGCCAGCAGCGCGACAGGGGTCGAGCAGTACTTC.

CDR3 bases: TGCGCCAGCAGTCCCCGACAGGTAACTTGGAATGAGCAGTACTTC. It translates to CASSPRQVTWNEQYF. The V gene is TRBV23-1, the J gene TRBJ2-7, with D maybe TRBD1 (6 bases). TRBV23-1 is designated an ORF whose function remains uncertain. Between the trimmed V and J ends, which lost 4 bases and 7 bases, there was a span of 20 bases. The CDR3 has 15 residues.

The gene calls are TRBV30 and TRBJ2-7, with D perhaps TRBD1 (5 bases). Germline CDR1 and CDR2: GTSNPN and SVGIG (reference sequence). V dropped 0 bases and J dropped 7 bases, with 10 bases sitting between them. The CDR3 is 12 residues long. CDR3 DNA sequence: TGTGCCTGGAGTGTATTGGGGCGGGAGCAGTACTTC. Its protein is CAWSVLGREQYF.

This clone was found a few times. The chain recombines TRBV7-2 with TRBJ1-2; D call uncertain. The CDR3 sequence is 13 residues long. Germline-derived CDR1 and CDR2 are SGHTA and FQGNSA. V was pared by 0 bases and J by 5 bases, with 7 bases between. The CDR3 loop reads CASSLAQTYGYTF. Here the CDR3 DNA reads TGTGCCAGCAGCTTAGCACAGACATATGGCTACACCTTC.

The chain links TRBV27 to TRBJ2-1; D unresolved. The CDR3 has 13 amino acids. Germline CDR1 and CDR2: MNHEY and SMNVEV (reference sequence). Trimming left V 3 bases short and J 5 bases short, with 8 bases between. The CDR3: CASSFTGDNEQFF. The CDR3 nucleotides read TGTGCCAGCAGTTTTACTGGTGACAATGAGCAGTTCTTC.